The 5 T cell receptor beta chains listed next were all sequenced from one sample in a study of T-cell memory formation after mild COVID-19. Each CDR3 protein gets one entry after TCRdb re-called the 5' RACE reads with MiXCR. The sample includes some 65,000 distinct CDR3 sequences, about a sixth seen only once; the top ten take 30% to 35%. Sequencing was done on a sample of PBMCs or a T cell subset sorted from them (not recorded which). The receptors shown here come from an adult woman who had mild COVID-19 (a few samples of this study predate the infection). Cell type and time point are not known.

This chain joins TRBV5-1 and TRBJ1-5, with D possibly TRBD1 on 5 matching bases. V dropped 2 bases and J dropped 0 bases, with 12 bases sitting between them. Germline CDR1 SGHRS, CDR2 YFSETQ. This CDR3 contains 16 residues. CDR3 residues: CASSFPGSYSNQPQHF. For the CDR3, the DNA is TGCGCCAGCAGCTTCCCAGGGAGCTATAGCAATCAGCCCCAGCATTTT.

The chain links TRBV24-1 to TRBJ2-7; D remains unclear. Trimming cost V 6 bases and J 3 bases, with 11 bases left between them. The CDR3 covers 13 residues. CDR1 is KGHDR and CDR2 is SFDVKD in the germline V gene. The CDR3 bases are TGTGCCACCAGTCCGCACTGGGTCTACGAGCAGTACTTC. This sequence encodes CATSPHWVYEQYF.

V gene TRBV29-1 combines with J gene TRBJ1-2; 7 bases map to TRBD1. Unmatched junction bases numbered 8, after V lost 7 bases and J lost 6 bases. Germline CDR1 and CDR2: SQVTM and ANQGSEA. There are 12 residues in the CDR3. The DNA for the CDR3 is TGCAGCGCCGGACAGGAAAAGGATGGCTACACCTTC. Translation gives CSAGQEKDGYTF.

CDR3 sequence: CASSPGTREQYF. The CDR3 coding sequence is TGTGCCAGCTCACCCGGGACCCGCGAGCAGTACTTC. This chain links TRBV18 with TRBJ2-7; possibly TRBD1 or TRBD2 for D (5 bases each). The germline V and J ends were trimmed by 3 bases and 6 bases, with 9 bases remaining between them. The CDR3 spans 12 residues. Germline lookup yields CDR1 KGHSH and CDR2 LQKENI.

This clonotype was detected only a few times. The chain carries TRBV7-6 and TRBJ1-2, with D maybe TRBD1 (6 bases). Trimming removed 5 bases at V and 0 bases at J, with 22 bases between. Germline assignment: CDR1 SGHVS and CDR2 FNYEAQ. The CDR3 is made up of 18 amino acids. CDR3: CASSDQTAPGVTNYGYTF. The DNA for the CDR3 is TGTGCCAGCAGCGACCAGACAGCCCCAGGGGTCACTAACTATGGCTACACCTTC.